What follows describes a single T cell receptor beta chain. This sample was taken from a study of cytomegalovirus exposure and HLA in healthy donors. The PCR employed 60 Vbeta primers together with 13 Jbeta primers. Generated by immunoSEQ multiplex PCR, the TCRdb table keeps only in-frame clones and is missing some. This table holds about 130,000 clones, approximately 80% found once. The CDR3 sequence is 15 residues long. Germline V gives CDR1 MNHEY, CDR2 SVGAGI. Deletions cut 4 bases from V and 2 bases from J, with 14 bases between. Sequenced material: PBMCs. V is TRBV6-5 and J is TRBJ1-1, with no clear D. The TCR was taken from a woman in her thirties or forties in good health and CMV-seronegative. The CDR3 DNA reads TGTGCCAGCAGTTTGTCGAGGGCTTCTAACACTGAAGCTTTCTTT. It yields the protein CASSLSRASNTEAFF.